These 6 T cell receptor beta chains came from one sample sequenced in a study of cytomegalovirus exposure and HLA in healthy donors. The PCR employed 60 Vbeta primers together with 13 Jbeta primers. Some clones are missing from TCRdb's copy, which holds only in-frame ones; the method was immunoSEQ multiplex PCR. The sample contains approximately 100,000 clones, 75% to 85% of which appear only once. The specimen was PBMCs. These TCRs come from a woman aged 18-29 years in good health and CMV-seronegative.

This chain uses TRBV4-2 with TRBJ2-7, with D possibly TRBD1 on 6 matching bases. CDR1 is LGHNA, CDR2 YNFKEQ, per germline. The CDR3 sequence is 15 residues long. V was clipped by 4 bases and J by 3 bases, with 16 bases between them. The CDR3 nucleotides read TGTGCCAGCAGCCTCGGACAGACGGAAAGCTACGAGCAGTACTTC. Encoded protein: CASSLGQTESYEQYF.

The chain recombines TRBV6-5 with TRBJ2-1; 9 bases fit TRBD2. V gave up 6 bases and J gave up 8 bases; unmatched junction bases: 5. Germline V CDR1 and CDR2: MNHEY, SVGAGI. The CDR3 consists of 13 residues. The CDR3 region is CASSWRGGDEQFF. The CDR3 nucleotides read TGTGCCAGCAGCTGGCGGGGGGGGGATGAGCAGTTCTTC.

Comment on this clone: One junction end disagrees with the germline gene, perhaps due to a read error. This chain links TRBV7-9 with TRBJ1-1; D remains ambiguous. This CDR3 region has 13 residues. The germline V gene has CDR1 SEHNR and CDR2 FQNEAQ (reference sequence). CDR3 residues: CSSSLEQNTEAFF. For the CDR3, the DNA is TGTTCCAGCAGCTTAGAACAGAACACTGAAGCTTTCTTT.

This clone was seen a single time. The J gene is TRBJ1-6, the V gene TRBV9, with a possible D match to TRBD1 (5 bases). The V end lost 0 bases, the J end lost 7 bases, and 11 bases lay between the germline ends. This CDR3 is 15 amino acids long. Germline lookup yields CDR1 SGDLS and CDR2 YYNGEE. CDR3 loop: CASSVGDGSNSPLHF. The CDR3 DNA reads as TGTGCCAGCAGCGTAGGGGACGGGAGCAATTCACCCCTCCACTTT.

The chain is built from TRBV30 and TRBJ1-2; perhaps TRBD1 as D (5 bases). This CDR3 is 10 amino acids long. V lost 6 bases to trimming and J lost 4 bases, with 6 bases between them. Germline CDR1 reads GTSNPN; CDR2 reads SVGIG (reference sequence). CDR3 sequence: CACTGYGYTF. The CDR3 DNA reads as TGTGCCTGCACAGGCTATGGCTACACCTTC.

This CDR3 is CASSNSRRFDYGYTF. The CDR3 DNA reads TGTGCCAGTAGTAACTCCCGGCGGTTTGACTATGGCTACACCTTC. The chain has TRBV19 and TRBJ1-2; unclear D gene. This CDR3 comprises 15 residues. Looked up from germline, CDR1 is LNHDA and CDR2 is SQIVND (reference sequence). V was trimmed by 4 bases and J by 3 bases, leaving 15 bases between them.